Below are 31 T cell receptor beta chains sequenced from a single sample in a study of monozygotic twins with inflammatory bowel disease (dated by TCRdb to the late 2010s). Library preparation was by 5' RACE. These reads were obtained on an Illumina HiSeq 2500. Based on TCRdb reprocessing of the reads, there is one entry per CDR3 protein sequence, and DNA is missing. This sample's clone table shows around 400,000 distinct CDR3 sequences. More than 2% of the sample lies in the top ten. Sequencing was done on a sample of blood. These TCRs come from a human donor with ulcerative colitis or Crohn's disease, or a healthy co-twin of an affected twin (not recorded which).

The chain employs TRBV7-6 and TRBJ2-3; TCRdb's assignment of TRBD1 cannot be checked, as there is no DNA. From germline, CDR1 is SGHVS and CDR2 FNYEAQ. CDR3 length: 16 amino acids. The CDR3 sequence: CASSLGAGRLTDTQYF.

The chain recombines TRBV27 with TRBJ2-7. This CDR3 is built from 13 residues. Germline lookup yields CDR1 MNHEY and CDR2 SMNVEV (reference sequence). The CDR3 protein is CASSLSGSYEQNF.

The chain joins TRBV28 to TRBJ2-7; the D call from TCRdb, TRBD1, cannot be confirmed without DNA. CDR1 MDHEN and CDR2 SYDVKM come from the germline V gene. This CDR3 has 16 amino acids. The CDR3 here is CASSSYLATAAYEQYF.

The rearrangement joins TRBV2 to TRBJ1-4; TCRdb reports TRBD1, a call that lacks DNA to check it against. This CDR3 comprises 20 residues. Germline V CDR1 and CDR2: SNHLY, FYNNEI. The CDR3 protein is CASSEVPDRGHFATNEKLFF.

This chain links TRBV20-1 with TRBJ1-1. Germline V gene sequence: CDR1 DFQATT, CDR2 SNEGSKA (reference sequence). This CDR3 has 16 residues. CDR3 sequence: CSAPGRQLLLGTEAFF.

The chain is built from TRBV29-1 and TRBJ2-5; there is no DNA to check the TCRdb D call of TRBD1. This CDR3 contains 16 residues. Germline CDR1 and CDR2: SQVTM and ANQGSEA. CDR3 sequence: CSVERSRRSGRETQYF.

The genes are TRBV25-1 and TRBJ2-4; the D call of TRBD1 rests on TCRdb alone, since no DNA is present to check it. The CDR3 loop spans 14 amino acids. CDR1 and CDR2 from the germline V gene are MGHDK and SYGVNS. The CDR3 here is CASSFGDLKNIQYF.

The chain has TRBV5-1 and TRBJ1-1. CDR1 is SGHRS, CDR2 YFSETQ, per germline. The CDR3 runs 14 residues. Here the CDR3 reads CASSPMDGDTEAFF.

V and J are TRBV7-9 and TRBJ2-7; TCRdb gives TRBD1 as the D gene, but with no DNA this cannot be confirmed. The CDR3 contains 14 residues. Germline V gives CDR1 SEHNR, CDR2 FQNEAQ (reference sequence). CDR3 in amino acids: CASSLPGQSYEQYF.

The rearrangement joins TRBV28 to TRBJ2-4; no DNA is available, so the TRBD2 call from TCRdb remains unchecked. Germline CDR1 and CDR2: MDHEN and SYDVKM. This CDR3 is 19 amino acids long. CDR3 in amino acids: CASSVSGRADLLAKNIQYF.

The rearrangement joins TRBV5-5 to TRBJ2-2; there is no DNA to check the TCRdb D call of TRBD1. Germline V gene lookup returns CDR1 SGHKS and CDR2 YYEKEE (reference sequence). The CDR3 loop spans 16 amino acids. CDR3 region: CASSSTGTVNTGELFF. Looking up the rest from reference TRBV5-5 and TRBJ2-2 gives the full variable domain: DAGVTQSPTHLIKTRGQQVTLRCSPISGHKSVSWYQQVLGQGPQFIFQYYEKEERGRGNFPDRFSARQFPNYSSELNVNALLLGDSALYLCASSSTGTVNTGELFFGEGSRLTVL.

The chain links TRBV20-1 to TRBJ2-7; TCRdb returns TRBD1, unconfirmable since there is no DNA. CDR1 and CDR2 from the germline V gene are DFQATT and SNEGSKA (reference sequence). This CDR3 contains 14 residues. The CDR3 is CSARSRDGSYEQYF.

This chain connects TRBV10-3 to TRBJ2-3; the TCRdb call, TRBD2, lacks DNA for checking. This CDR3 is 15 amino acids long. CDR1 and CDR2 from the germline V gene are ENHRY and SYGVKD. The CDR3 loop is CAIRETSGHTDTQYF.

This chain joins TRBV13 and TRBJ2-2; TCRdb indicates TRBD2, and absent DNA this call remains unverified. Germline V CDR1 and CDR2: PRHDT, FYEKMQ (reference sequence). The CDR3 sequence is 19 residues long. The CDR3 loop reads CASSLAQLAYGTNTGELFF.

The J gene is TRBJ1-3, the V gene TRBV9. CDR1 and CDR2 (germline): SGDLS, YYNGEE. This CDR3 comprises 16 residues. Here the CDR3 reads CASSSSGGSSGNTIYF.

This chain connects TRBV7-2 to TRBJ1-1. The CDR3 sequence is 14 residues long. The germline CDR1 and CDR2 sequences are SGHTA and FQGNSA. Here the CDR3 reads CASSLRQTNTEAFF.

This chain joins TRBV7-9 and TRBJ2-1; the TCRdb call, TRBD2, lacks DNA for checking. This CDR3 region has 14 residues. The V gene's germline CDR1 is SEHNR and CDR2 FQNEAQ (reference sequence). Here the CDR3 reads CASSFLTSGNEQFF. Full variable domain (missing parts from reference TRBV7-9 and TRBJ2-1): DTGVSQNPRHKITKRGQNVTFRCDPISEHNRLYWYRQTLGQGPEFLTYFQNEAQLEKSRLLSDRFSAERPKGSFSTLEIQRTEQGDSAMYLCASSFLTSGNEQFFGPGTRLTVL.

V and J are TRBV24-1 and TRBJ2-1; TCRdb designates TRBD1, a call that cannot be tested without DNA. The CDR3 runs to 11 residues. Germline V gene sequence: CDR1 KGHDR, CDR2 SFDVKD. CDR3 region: CATRAGDEQFF.

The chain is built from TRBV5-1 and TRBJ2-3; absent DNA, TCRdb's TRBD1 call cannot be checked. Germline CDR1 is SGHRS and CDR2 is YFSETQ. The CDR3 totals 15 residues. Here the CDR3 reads CASSARDSGTDTQYF.

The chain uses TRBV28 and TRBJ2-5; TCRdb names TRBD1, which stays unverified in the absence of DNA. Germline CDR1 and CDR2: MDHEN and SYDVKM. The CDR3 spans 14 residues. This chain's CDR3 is CASSRQGAWETQYF.

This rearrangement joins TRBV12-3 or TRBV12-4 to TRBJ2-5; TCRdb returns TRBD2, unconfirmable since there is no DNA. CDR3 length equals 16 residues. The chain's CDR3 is CASSLGASDRTETQYF.

CDR3 in amino acids: CASSGGDRDPYTF. V usage is TRBV9 and J usage is TRBJ1-2; TCRdb indicates TRBD1, and absent DNA this call remains unverified. Germline values: CDR1 SGDLS, CDR2 YYNGEE. The CDR3 has 13 amino acids.

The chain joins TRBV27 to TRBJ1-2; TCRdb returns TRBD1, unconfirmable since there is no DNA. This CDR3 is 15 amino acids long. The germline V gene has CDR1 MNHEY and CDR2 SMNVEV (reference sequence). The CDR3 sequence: CASSLSPGTGGGYTF.

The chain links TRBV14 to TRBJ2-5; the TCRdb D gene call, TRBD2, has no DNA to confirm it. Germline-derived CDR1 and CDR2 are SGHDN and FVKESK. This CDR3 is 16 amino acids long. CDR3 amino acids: CASSQDRTSREETQYF.

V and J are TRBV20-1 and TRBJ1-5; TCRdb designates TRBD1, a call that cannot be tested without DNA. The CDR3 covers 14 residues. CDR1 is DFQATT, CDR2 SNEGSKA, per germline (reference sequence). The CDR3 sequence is CSAKVRGYNQPQHF.

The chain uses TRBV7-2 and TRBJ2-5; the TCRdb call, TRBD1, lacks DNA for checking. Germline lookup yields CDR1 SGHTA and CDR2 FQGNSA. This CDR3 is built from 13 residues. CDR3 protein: CASSRGPGETQYF.

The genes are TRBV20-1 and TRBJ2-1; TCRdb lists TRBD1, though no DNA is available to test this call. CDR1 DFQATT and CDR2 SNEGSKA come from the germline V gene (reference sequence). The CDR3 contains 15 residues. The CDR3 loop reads CSPALSFGGHNEQFF.

Here the CDR3 reads CASSYSRARGQPQHF. The J gene is TRBJ1-5, the V gene TRBV6-2 or TRBV6-3. CDR3 length: 15 residues. Per the germline V gene, CDR1 is MNHEY and CDR2 is SVGEGT.

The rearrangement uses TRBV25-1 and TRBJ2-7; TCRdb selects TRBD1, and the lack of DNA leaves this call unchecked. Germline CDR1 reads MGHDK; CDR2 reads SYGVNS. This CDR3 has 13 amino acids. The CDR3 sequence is CASSDDRNYEQYF.

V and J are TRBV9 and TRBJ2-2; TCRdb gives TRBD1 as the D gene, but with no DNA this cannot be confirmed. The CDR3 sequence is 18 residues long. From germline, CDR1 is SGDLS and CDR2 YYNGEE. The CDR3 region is CASSAQTPITGTTGELFF.

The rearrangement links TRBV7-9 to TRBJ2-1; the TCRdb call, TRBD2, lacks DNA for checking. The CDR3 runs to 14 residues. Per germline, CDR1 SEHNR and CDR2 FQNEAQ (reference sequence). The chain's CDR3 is CASSLVGGNGEQFF.